Below, 10 T cell receptor beta chains from the same sample are listed, as sequenced in a study of T cell responses to AZD1222 COVID-19 vaccine. Profiling relied on immunoSEQ multiplex PCR, and the TCRdb table lists in-frame clones only, not all of them. This table holds more than 90,000 clones, approximately 87% found once. The material was peripheral blood, obtained 28 days after the second AZD1222 dose. These receptors came from an adult who received the AZD1222 COVID-19 vaccine.

This sequence joins TRBV2 and TRBJ2-5, with D perhaps TRBD2 (5 bases). Germline lookup yields CDR1 SNHLY and CDR2 FYNNEI. The germline V and J ends were trimmed by 6 bases and 3 bases, with 14 bases remaining between them. The CDR3 contains 14 residues. DNA of the CDR3: TGTGCCAGCAGCGCGTGGGGAGTAGAAGAGACCCAGTACTTC. Translated, it gives CASSAWGVEETQYF. The full variable domain, completed using reference TRBV2 and TRBJ2-5, is EPEVTQTPSHQVTQMGQEVILRCVPISNHLYFYWYRQILGQKVEFLVSFYNNEISEKSEIFDDQFSVERPDGSNFTLKIRSTKLEDSAMYFCASSAWGVEETQYFGPGTRLLVL.

The chain uses TRBV15 and TRBJ1-3; 7 positions match TRBD1. J gave up 2 bases and V 3 bases, and 7 bases lay outside the gene matches. Looked up from germline, CDR1 is LNHNV and CDR2 is YYDKDF (reference sequence). This CDR3 has 16 residues. CDR3 loop: CATSSPDRVAGNTIYF. For the CDR3, the DNA is TGTGCCACCAGCAGCCCCGACAGGGTCGCTGGAAACACCATATATTTT.

The V and J genes are TRBV7-2 and TRBJ2-7; 12 positions agree with TRBD2. J lost 0 bases, V lost 3 bases, and 9 bases had no gene match. Per the germline V gene, CDR1 is SGHTA and CDR2 is FQGNSA. The CDR3 loop spans 18 amino acids. CDR3 protein: CASSFHTSGRLDSYEQYF. In DNA form, the CDR3 reads TGTGCCAGCAGCTTTCACACTAGCGGGAGGTTAGACTCCTACGAGCAGTACTTC.

This sequence joins TRBV5-6 and TRBJ2-5; 9 bases line up with TRBD2. The J segment lost 2 bases and the V segment lost 2 bases, leaving 10 bases of the junction unmatched. Germline V gene lookup returns CDR1 SGHDT and CDR2 YYEEEE. The CDR3 is made up of 17 amino acids. CDR3 nucleotides: TGTGCCAGCAGCTTTTCCCCGGTAGCGGGAGAGCAAGAGACCCAGTACTTC. It is translated as CASSFSPVAGEQETQYF.

The chain combines TRBV1 with TRBJ2-6. TRBV1 is marked as a pseudogene. The CDR3 extends over 18 amino acids. Here the CDR3 reads CTSSQDYGDRSGANVLTF. The CDR3 DNA reads as TGCACCAGCAGCCAAGATTACGGGGACCGCTCTGGGGCCAACGTCCTGACTTTC.

The chain uses TRBV28 and TRBJ1-4; unclear D gene. The CDR3 length is 15 residues. The V gene's germline CDR1 is MDHEN and CDR2 SYDVKM. V dropped 2 bases and J dropped 8 bases, with 15 bases sitting between them. CDR3 coding DNA: TGTGCCAGCAGTTTACTAAACCCCGGAGGGGAAAAACTGTTTTTT. It codes for CASSLLNPGGEKLFF. Filled out from reference TRBV28 and TRBJ1-4, the complete variable domain reads DVKVTQSSRYLVKRTGEKVFLECVQDMDHENMFWYRQDPGLGLRLIYFSYDVKMKEKGDIPEGYSVSREKKERFSLILESASTNQTSMYLCASSLLNPGGEKLFFGSGTQLSVL.

To note about this clone: The same CDR3 is also encoded by other DNA sequences in this sample. The V call is TRBV28, the J call TRBJ1-1; D remains ambiguous. Germline V gene data show CDR1 as MDHEN and CDR2 as SYDVKM. The CDR3 spans 13 residues. V lost 2 bases to trimming and J lost 2 bases, with 6 bases between them. The CDR3 DNA sequence: TGTGCCAGCAGTTTAACCCCAAACACTGAAGCTTTCTTT. Amino acids: CASSLTPNTEAFF.

The chain links TRBV9 to TRBJ1-4; 8 bases match TRBD1. Germline-derived CDR1 and CDR2 are SGDLS and YYNGEE. The CDR3 sequence is 15 residues long. V dropped 0 bases and J dropped 2; count of bases not matched to a gene: 0. The CDR3 spells CASSVGQGTNEKLFF. The CDR3 DNA reads as TGTGCCAGCAGCGTAGGACAGGGGACTAATGAAAAACTGTTTTTT.

This chain joins TRBV28 and TRBJ2-7; TRBD2 matches at 10 bases. There are 15 residues in the CDR3. The ends lost 5 bases at V and 3 bases at J; junction bases unmatched: 7. Per germline, CDR1 MDHEN and CDR2 SYDVKM. CDR3 region: CASSLRTSGFYEQYF. In DNA form, the CDR3 reads TGTGCCAGCAGTCTCCGGACTAGCGGCTTCTACGAGCAGTACTTC. The full variable domain, in which reference TRBV28 and TRBJ2-7 provide the parts outside the CDR3, is DVKVTQSSRYLVKRTGEKVFLECVQDMDHENMFWYRQDPGLGLRLIYFSYDVKMKEKGDIPEGYSVSREKKERFSLILESASTNQTSMYLCASSLRTSGFYEQYFGPGTRLTVT.

The chain couples TRBV11-3 to TRBJ2-2, with 7 nucleotides matching TRBD1. The germline gives CDR1 SGHNT, CDR2 YENEEA. Trimming removed 1 base from V and 2 bases from J; junction bases left unmatched: 10. This CDR3 has 18 residues. The CDR3 DNA reads TGTGCCAGCAGCTTAGCCCAGTCAGGGGGAGCAAACACCGGGGAGCTGTTTTTT. Translating gives CASSLAQSGGANTGELFF.